This section outlines one TCR beta chain sequence together with its context. This sample is drawn from a study of blood T cell repertoires in COVID-19. As for the study in general: Donors in the United States, Italy and Spain gave samples during acute or convalescent COVID-19. From T cells, B-cell-depleted T cells, or PBMCs came the material, which was cDNA or gDNA.

A Seattle source enrolled patients during active infection and followed them longitudinally. As processed by the authors: Amplification of reference gene primers provided the estimated nucleated cell counts. Using immunoSEQ multiplex PCR, the repertoire was profiled, and TCRdb retains in-frame clones only, with some absent. D and trimming come from the DNA, and the V and J calls and clone size come from that table. The sample consists of 60,000 to 85,000 clones, 70% to 90% of them appearing once. The TCR was taken from a woman aged 50 to 65 with COVID-19, enrolled during active disease. The sequenced material came from peripheral blood.

CDR3 amino acids: CASNGWRGGELFF. The CDR3 DNA follows: TGTGCCAGTAACGGGTGGAGGGGCGGGGAGCTGTTTTTT. The V and J genes are TRBV19 and TRBJ2-2, with a weak D call TRBD2 (6 bases). CDR3 length: 13 amino acids. Between the trimmed V and J ends, which lost 7 bases and 7 bases, there was a span of 13 bases. The germline V gene has CDR1 LNHDA and CDR2 SQIVND (reference sequence). Together with reference TRBV19 and TRBJ2-2, the CDR3 gives the full variable domain: DGGITQSPKYLFRKEGQNVTLSCEQNLNHDAMYWYRQDPGQGLRLIYYSQIVNDFQKGDIAEGYSVSREKKESFPLTVTSAQKNPTAFYLCASNGWRGGELFFGEGSRLTVL.